The 11 T cell receptor beta chains below come from one sample, sequenced in a study of T-cell memory formation after mild COVID-19. MiXCR was run by TCRdb on the 5' RACE reads, yielding one entry per CDR3 protein. The table includes roughly 260,000 distinct CDR3 sequences, 15% to 20% detected once. Specimen: PBMCs or a T cell subset sorted from them (not recorded which). The receptor source for this set is a man aged 18 to 29 who had mild COVID-19 (a few samples of this study predate the infection). Cell type and time point are not known.

The sample holds a few counts of this clonotype. The V call is TRBV15, the J call TRBJ1-5; D may be TRBD1 (6 bases). The CDR3 has 15 residues. The germline V gene encodes CDR1 LNHNV and CDR2 YYDKDF (reference sequence). The V end was cut by 0 bases, the J end by 5 bases, with 11 bases between. This CDR3 is CATSRDPQGHQPQHF. Here the CDR3 DNA reads TGTGCCACCAGCAGAGATCCACAGGGACATCAGCCCCAGCATTTT. Based on the CDR3 plus reference TRBV15 and TRBJ1-5, the full variable domain is DAMVIQNPRYQVTQFGKPVTLSCSQTLNHNVMYWYQQKSSQAPKLLFHYYDKDFNNEADTPDNFQSRRPNTSFCFLDIRSPGLGDTAMYLCATSRDPQGHQPQHFGDGTRLSIL.

This chain connects TRBV9 to TRBJ1-4, with a weak D call TRBD1 (6 bases). Germline V CDR1 and CDR2: SGDLS, YYNGEE. This CDR3 is 13 amino acids long. V lost 4 bases to trimming and J lost 4 bases, with 8 bases between them. The CDR3 protein is CASSRQDNEKLFF. The CDR3 bases are TGTGCCAGCAGCCGACAGGATAATGAAAAACTGTTTTTT.

This clonotype occurred a few times. This chain joins TRBV19 and TRBJ2-7, with 8 bases identical to TRBD1. This CDR3 is 12 amino acids long. Germline V CDR1 and CDR2: LNHDA, SQIVND (reference sequence). Germline trimming cut 11 bases from V and 2 bases from J; bases unmatched to any gene: 5. DNA of the CDR3: TGTGCCGGGGGGACAGGTCCCTACGAGCAGTACGTC. As protein: CAGGTGPYEQYV.

The chain recombines TRBV12-3 or TRBV12-4 with TRBJ2-4, with D uncertain. The length of the CDR3 is 16 residues. V lost 3 bases and J lost 0, with 12 bases in between. CDR3 coding DNA: TGTGCCAGCAGTTTCAGAAGCCAACTAGCCAAAAACATTCAGTACTTC. Amino acids: CASSFRSQLAKNIQYF.

The chain employs TRBV7-6 and TRBJ1-5, with 7 bases matching TRBD1. Germline-derived CDR1 and CDR2 are SGHVS and FNYEAQ. V shed 1 base and J 7 bases; nucleotides not matched to a gene: 4. CDR3 length equals 14 residues. The CDR3 loop is CASSLGRGGQPQHF. DNA for the CDR3: TGTGCCAGCAGCTTAGGCAGGGGGGGGCAGCCCCAGCATTTT. The full variable domain, rest sourced from reference TRBV7-6 and TRBJ1-5, is GAGVSQSPRYKVTKRGQDVALRCDPISGHVSLYWYRQALGQGPEFLTYFNYEAQQDKSGLPNDRFSAERPEGSISTLTIQRTEQRDSAMYRCASSLGRGGQPQHFGDGTRLSIL.

This clonotype was seen more than once but under ten times. The chain combines TRBV9 with TRBJ1-3; D is undetermined. Germline V lookup: CDR1 SGDLS, CDR2 YYNGEE. The length of the CDR3 is 15 residues. V lost 4 bases and J lost 0, with 11 bases in between. Here the CDR3 reads CASSPTVISGNTIYF. The CDR3 DNA sequence: TGTGCCAGCAGCCCGACCGTTATCTCTGGAAACACCATATATTTT. Full variable domain (outside the CDR3, taken from reference TRBV9 and TRBJ1-3): DSGVTQTPKHLITATGQRVTLRCSPRSGDLSVYWYQQSLDQGLQFLIQYYNGEERAKGNILERFSAQQFPDLHSELNLSSLELGDSALYFCASSPTVISGNTIYFGEGSWLTVV.

This clonotype was detected ten times or more. The chain is built from TRBV7-9 and TRBJ1-1; D gene ambiguous. This CDR3 is built from 13 residues. Germline CDR1 reads SEHNR; CDR2 reads FQNEAQ (reference sequence). Trimming took off 5 bases at V and 8 bases at J, with 15 bases between the two ends. The DNA for the CDR3 is TGTGCCAGCAGCCCGGTTGGGGAAGGAGAAGCTTTCTTT. Translation: CASSPVGEGEAFF. Full variable domain (outside the CDR3, taken from reference TRBV7-9 and TRBJ1-1): DTGVSQNPRHKITKRGQNVTFRCDPISEHNRLYWYRQTLGQGPEFLTYFQNEAQLEKSRLLSDRFSAERPKGSFSTLEIQRTEQGDSAMYLCASSPVGEGEAFFGQGTRLTVV.

This clonotype was seen a handful of times. The chain carries TRBV12-3 or TRBV12-4 and TRBJ1-6; 9 bases map to TRBD1. V was pared by 3 bases and J by 9 bases, with 3 bases of the junction left unmatched. This CDR3 has 14 residues. The CDR3 DNA sequence: TGTGCCAGCAGTTTTGGGACAGGGTCTTCACCCCTCCACTTT. Its protein is CASSFGTGSSPLHF.

This clonotype was recorded a few times. This chain links TRBV5-1 with TRBJ2-4, with a weak D call TRBD1 (5 bases). This CDR3 comprises 14 residues. The germline V gene encodes CDR1 SGHRS and CDR2 YFSETQ. V dropped 4 bases and J dropped 10 bases, with 18 bases sitting between them. CDR3 sequence: CASSPAPERQIQYF. CDR3 nucleotides: TGCGCCAGCAGCCCCGCCCCCGAACGACAGATTCAGTACTTC.

J is TRBJ2-3 and V is TRBV12-3 or TRBV12-4; D possibly corresponds to TRBD1 (5 bases). The germline V and J ends were trimmed by 7 bases and 1 base, with 15 bases remaining between them. There are 15 residues in the CDR3. In nucleotides, the CDR3 is TGTGCCAGCACCCCGGCCGGACAAGGCACAGATACGCAGTATTTT. It encodes CASTPAGQGTDTQYF.

The rearrangement uses TRBV25-1 and TRBJ2-2, with D uncertain. The CDR3 is 14 residues long. Per the germline V gene, CDR1 is MGHDK and CDR2 is SYGVNS. Trimming removed 3 bases at V and 4 bases at J, with 9 bases between. In DNA, the CDR3 is TGTGCCAGCAGTGAGGTTTTGTTCACCGGGGAGCTGTTTTTT. Its translation is CASSEVLFTGELFF.